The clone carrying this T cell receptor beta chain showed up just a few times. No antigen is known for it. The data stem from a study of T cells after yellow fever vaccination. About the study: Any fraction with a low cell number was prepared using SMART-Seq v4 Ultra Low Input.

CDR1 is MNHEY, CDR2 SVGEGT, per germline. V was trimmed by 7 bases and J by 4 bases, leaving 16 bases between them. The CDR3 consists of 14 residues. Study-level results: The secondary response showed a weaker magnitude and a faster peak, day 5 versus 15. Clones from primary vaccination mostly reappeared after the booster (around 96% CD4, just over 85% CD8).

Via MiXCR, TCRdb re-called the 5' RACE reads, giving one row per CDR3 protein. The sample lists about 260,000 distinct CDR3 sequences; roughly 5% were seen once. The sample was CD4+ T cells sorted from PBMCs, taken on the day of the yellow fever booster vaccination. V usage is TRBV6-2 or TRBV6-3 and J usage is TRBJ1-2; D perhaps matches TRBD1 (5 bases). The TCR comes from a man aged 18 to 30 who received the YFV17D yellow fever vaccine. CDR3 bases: TGTGCCAGCACCGAAGGAGCAGGGTTCTATGGCTACACCTTC. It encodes CASTEGAGFYGYTF.